Listed here are 8 T cell receptor beta chains from one sample, sequenced in a study of blood T cell repertoires in COVID-19 (dated by TCRdb to the early 2020s). Library preparation was by the immunoSEQ multiplex PCR assay. TCRdb carries this immuneACCESS record with in-frame sequences only. Its versions omit some clonotypes, under half of them owing to an unresolved V gene in the studies checked, with the rest unexplained. The sample yields approximately 440,000 clones; 90% were counted once. Clones ranked in the top ten supply approximately 0.55% of the sample. The sequenced sample consisted of PBMCs or T cells enriched from blood (not recorded which). The receptors originated from a man between 18 and 29 years old who had recovered from COVID-19.

This sequence joins TRBV14 and TRBJ2-7; 8 nucleotides match TRBD2. J lost 2 bases, V lost 6 bases, and 3 bases had no gene match. Germline assignment: CDR1 SGHDN and CDR2 FVKESK. This CDR3 region has 13 residues. Here the CDR3 reads CASSRLATYEQYF. For the CDR3, the DNA is TGTGCCAGCAGTCGACTAGCGACCTACGAGCAGTACTTC.

This clone was seen more than once but under ten times. CDR3 nucleotide sequence: TGTGCCAGCAGCGGTGGACAGGGAGGCTATGGCTACACCTTC. Translating gives CASSGGQGGYGYTF. V usage is TRBV5-5 and J usage is TRBJ1-2, with 8 bases fitting TRBD1. Germline values: CDR1 SGHKS, CDR2 YYEKEE (reference sequence). This CDR3 is built from 14 residues. With 4 bases clipped from V and 4 bases from J, the junction kept 6 bases outside the gene matches.

V is TRBV10-2 and J is TRBJ1-5; no clear D. This CDR3 has 15 amino acids. Trimming pared 0 bases from V and 1 base from J, leaving 7 bases between. Germline V CDR1 and CDR2: WSHSY, SAAADI. The CDR3, as DNA: TGCGCCAGCAGTGAGTCGCACAGAAGCAATCAGCCCCAGCATTTT. Protein product: CASSESHRSNQPQHF.

The gene calls are TRBV14 and TRBJ1-2; D unresolved. Deletions cut 0 bases from V and 8 bases from J, with 10 bases between. Germline V gene data show CDR1 as SGHDN and CDR2 as FVKESK. The CDR3 runs 13 residues. The DNA of the CDR3 is TGTGCCAGCAGCCAAGATGAAAGCAAAGGCTACACCTTC. Protein: CASSQDESKGYTF.

This chain joins TRBV19 and TRBJ1-5; D unresolved. V lost 0 bases to trimming and J lost 7 bases, with 16 bases between them. Germline-derived CDR1 and CDR2 are LNHDA and SQIVND (reference sequence). The CDR3 length is 16 residues. CDR3 DNA: TGTGCCAGTAGTATAGATCCCGGCAGAGGTGGGCAGCCCCAGCATTTT. Translated: CASSIDPGRGGQPQHF.

This sequence joins TRBV5-1 and TRBJ1-1; unclear D gene. Germline CDR1 reads SGHRS; CDR2 reads YFSETQ. V was pared by 0 bases and J by 0 bases, with 12 bases between. This CDR3 is 16 amino acids long. This CDR3 is CASSLDTRIMNTEAFF. CDR3 sequence (DNA): TGCGCCAGCAGCTTGGATACCAGAATAATGAACACTGAAGCTTTCTTT.

The CDR3 nucleotides read TGTGCCAGCAGTCCGAACAGGGGGCCTTACACTGAAGCTTTCTTT. It is translated as CASSPNRGPYTEAFF. The V call is TRBV27, the J call TRBJ1-1; 9 bases are shared with TRBD1. The CDR3 is 15 residues long. The V segment lost 5 bases and the J segment 3 bases; nucleotides outside the gene matches: 7. Germline V CDR1 and CDR2: MNHEY, SMNVEV (reference sequence).

The genes are TRBV5-1 and TRBJ1-5; D is unclear. Germline-derived CDR1 and CDR2 are SGHRS and YFSETQ. There are 13 residues in the CDR3. The germline V and J ends were trimmed by 4 bases and 0 bases, with 5 bases remaining between them. CDR3 residues: CASSAYSNQPQHF. In DNA, the CDR3 is TGCGCCAGCAGCGCGTATAGCAATCAGCCCCAGCATTTT.